This T cell receptor beta chain appears in the sequencing data of a study of blood T cell repertoires in COVID-19 (dated by TCRdb to 2020 to 2021). For the wider study: Collaborator samples came from the United States, Italy and Spain and covered acute and convalescent phases of COVID-19. Subjects who had been exposed to COVID-19, were actively infected with it, or had recovered from it provided the deeply sampled blood TCRbeta repertoires that made up the dataset. A de-identified subject ID, COVID-19 status, age in years and sex were almost always included in the sample metadata. The prospective study material was composed of cDNA or gDNA derived from T cells, B-cell-depleted T cells, or PBMCs. Where available, HLA class I and class II types were taken from metadata supplied by the sample provider and were not determined by assay-based typing. The repertoires were released in a freely available public database meant as a resource for research on the immune response to SARS-CoV-2. Samples came from the ongoing ImmuneRACE study (first 160 participants) plus 1,254 subjects from 6 global collaborators. Overall results and qualifications from the work: The quantity of clinical and demographic metadata differed by source and by participant and was supplied without curation.

V is cut by 1 base and J by 1 base, and the space between the germline ends is 5 bases. The germline V gene (reference sequence) sets CDR1 to LNHDA and CDR2 to SQIVND. Reading from cysteine to phenylalanine, the CDR3 counts 15 amino acids. The sequence is cut down to CDR3 DNA, 45 bases in frame from base 1. One collaborating source in Seattle enrolled patients while the patients were actively infected and followed the patients over time throughout the course of disease. Each collaborating institution followed its own protocols to collect whole blood in K2EDTA tubes. For TCRbeta analysis, collaborators shipped samples as frozen whole blood, isolated PBMCs, or DNA extracted from either of those sample types. TCRbeta CDR3 regions were amplified from genomic DNA by means of the immunoSEQ Assay, a bias-controlled multiplex PCR. As for the authors' bioinformatics: Within the assay, amplification of reference gene primers was used to estimate how many nucleated cells each sample contained. To quantify the absolute abundance of each unique TCRbeta CDR3 rearrangement, sequence reads were collapsed and filtered. Productive Simpson clonality was computed per sample as the square root of Simpson's diversity index over productive rearrangements. This is the immuneACCESS table as TCRdb keeps it, with only in-frame sequences that have V and J called. A part of the clones is gone; compared with another copy, unresolved V genes explain less than half, and the rest is unexplained. Clone size and V and J calls were adopted from that table, with D and trimming inferred from the DNA. The sample table contains approximately 99,000 clones; only one count was recorded for 70% to 90% of them. Around 1.9% of the sample lies in the top ten.

Concerning this clone: This clone's antigen is unknown. Base-call qualities are not available, and no considerably larger clone is one nucleotide away.

The chain is assembled from TRBV19 and TRBJ2-6, and the D gene may be TRBD2, 5 bases matching. Material: peripheral blood. The source of this sequence is a man in his forties or fifties with COVID-19, enrolled during active disease. The CDR3 loop reads CASSIGGSGANVLTF. At the DNA level, the sequence is TGTGCCAGTAGTATAGGAGGGTCTGGGGCCAACGTCCTGACTTTC.